The clone carrying this TCR beta chain turned up a few times. Antigen specificity is unknown. The V end was cut by 8 bases, the J end by 6 bases, with 13 bases between. This CDR3 has 11 residues. The germline gives CDR1 GTSNPN, CDR2 SVGIG (reference sequence). The entry originates in a study of PD-1 blockade in classical Hodgkin lymphoma. Study observations and caveats: Baseline TCR diversity was reportedly lower in newly diagnosed patients than in healthy donors. It was reported as lower still in relapsed/refractory patients. Patients who began taking nivolumab under 1 year after ASCT were left out. By cycle point C4D1, TCR diversity had risen significantly in CD4+ cells (but not CD8+ cells).

This table comes from immunoSEQ multiplex PCR, and its TCRdb copy is limited to in-frame clones, with some not included. The sample holds roughly 3,800 clones, roughly 89% seen once. In every patient, relapse followed autologous stem cell transplantation, while exposure to brentuximab vedotin differed. Starting with thawed PBMCs, CD4+ T cells were purified by magnetic negative selection. This clonotype originated in a human donor with classical Hodgkin lymphoma. Specimen: CD4+ T cells from blood, collected at baseline. V gene TRBV30 combines with J gene TRBJ1-1, with a tentative D call TRBD1 (5 bases). DNA of the CDR3: TGTGCCCTGTCCCGGGGCGCTGAAGCTTTCTTT. Amino acid sequence: CALSRGAEAFF.